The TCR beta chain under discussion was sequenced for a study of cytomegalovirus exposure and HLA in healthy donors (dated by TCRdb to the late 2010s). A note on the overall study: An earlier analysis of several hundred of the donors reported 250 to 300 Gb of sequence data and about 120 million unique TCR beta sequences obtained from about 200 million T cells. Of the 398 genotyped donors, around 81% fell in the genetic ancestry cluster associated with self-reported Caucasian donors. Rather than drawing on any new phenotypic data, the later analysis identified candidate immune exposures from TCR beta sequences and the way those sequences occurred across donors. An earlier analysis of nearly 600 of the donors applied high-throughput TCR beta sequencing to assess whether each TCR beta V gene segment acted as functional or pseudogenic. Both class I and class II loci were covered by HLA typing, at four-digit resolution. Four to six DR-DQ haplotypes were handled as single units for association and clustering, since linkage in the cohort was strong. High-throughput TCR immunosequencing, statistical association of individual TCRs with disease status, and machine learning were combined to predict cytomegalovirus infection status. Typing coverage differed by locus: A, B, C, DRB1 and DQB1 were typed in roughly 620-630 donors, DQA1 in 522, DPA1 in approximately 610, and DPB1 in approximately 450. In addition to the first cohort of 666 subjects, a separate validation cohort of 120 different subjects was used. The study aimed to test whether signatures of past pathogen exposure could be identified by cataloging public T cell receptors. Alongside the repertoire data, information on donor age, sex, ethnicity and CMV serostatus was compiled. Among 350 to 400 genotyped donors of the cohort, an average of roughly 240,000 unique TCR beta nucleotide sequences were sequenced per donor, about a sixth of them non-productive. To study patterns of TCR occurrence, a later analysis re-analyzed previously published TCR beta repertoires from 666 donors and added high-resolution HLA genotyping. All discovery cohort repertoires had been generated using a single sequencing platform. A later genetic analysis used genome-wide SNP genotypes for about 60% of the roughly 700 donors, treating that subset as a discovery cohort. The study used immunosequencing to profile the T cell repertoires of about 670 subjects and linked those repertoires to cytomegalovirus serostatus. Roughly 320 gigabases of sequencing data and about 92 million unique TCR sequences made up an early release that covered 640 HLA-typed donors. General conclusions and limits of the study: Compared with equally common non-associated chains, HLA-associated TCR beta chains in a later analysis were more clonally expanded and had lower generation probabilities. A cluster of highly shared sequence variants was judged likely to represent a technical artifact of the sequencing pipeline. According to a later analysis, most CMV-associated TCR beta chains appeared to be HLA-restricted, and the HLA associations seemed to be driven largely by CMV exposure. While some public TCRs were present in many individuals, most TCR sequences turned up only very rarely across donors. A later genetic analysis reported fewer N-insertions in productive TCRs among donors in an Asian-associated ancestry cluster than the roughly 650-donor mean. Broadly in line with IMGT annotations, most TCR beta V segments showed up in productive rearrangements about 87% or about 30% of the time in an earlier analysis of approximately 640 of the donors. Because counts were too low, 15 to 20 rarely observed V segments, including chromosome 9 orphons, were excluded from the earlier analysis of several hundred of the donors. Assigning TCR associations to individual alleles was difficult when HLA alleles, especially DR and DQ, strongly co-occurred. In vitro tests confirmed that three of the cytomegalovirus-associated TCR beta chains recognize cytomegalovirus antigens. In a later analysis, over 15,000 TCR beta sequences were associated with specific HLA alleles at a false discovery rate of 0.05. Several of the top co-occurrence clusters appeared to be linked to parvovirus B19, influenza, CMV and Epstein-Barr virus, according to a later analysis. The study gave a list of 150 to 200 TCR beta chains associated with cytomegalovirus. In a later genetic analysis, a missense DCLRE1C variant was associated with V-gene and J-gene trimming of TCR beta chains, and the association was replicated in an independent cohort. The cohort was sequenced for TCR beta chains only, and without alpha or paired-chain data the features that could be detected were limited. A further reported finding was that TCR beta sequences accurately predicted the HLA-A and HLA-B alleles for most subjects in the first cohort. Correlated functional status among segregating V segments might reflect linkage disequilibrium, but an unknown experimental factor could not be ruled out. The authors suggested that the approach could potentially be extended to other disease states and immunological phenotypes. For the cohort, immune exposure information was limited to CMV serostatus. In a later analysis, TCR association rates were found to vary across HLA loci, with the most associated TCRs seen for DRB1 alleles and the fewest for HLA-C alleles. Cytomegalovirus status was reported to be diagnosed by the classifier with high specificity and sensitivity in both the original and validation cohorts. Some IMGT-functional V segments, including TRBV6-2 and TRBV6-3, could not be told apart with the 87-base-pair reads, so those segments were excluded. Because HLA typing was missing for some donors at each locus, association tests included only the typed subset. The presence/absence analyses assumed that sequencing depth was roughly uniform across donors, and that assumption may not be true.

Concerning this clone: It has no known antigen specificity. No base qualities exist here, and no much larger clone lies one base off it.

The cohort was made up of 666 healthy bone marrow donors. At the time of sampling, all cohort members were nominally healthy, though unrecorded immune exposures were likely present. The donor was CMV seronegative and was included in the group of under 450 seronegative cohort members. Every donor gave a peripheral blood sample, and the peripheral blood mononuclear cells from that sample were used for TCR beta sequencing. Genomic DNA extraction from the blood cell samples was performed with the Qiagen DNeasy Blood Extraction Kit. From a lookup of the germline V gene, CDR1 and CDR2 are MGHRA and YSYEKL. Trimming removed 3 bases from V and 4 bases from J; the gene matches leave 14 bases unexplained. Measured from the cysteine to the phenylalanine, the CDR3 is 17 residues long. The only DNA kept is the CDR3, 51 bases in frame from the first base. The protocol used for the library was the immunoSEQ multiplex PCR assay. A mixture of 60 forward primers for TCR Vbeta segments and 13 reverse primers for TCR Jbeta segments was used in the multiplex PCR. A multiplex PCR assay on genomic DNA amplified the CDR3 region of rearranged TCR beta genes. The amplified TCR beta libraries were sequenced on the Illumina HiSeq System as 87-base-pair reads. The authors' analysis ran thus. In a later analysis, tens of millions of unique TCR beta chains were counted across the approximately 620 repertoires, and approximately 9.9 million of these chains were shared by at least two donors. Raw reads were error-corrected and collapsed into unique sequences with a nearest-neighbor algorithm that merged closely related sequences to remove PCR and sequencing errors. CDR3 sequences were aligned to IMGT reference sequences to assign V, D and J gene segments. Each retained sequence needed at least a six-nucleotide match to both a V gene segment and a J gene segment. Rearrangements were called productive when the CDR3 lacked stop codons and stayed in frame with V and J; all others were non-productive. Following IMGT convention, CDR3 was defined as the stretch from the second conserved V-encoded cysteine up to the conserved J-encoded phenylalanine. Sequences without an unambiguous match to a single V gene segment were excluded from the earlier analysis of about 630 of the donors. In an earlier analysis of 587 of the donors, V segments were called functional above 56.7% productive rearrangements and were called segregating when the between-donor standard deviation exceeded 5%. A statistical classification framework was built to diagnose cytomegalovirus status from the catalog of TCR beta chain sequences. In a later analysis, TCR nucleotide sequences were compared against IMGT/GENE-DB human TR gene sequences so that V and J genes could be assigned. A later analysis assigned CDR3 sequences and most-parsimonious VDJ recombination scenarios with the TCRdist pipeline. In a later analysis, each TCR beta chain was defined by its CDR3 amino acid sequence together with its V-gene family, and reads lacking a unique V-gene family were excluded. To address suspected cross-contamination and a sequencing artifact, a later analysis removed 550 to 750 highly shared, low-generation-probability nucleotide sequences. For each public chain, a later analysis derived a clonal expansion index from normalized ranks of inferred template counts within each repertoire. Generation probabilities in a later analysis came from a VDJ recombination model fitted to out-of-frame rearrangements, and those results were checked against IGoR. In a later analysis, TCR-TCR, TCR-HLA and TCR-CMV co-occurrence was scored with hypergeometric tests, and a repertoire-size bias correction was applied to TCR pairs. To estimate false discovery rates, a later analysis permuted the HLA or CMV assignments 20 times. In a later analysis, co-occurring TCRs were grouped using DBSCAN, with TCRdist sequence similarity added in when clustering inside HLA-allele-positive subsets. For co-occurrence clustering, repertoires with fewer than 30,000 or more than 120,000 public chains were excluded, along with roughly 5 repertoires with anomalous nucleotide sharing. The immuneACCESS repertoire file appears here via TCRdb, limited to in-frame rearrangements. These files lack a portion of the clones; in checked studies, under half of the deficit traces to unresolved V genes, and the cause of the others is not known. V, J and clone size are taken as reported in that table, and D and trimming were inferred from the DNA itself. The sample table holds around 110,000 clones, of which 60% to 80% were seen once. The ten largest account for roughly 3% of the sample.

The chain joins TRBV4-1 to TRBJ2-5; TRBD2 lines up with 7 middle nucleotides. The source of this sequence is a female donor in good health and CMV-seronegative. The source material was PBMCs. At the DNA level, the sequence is TGCGCCAGCAGCCATAATTCGGCCCCGGGAGGAGGAGAGACCCAGTACTTC. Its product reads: CASSHNSAPGGGETQYF.